These 26 T cell receptor beta chains were all obtained from the same sample, sequenced in a study of technical replicates of blood from a few donors. Using immunoSEQ multiplex PCR, the repertoire was profiled, and TCRdb retains in-frame clones only, with some absent. Of tens of thousands of clones in the sample, 94% were seen once. The sample was T cells isolated from PBMCs. These receptor sequences come from a human donor in good health.

The chain uses TRBV6-6 and TRBJ2-5, with D perhaps matching TRBD2 (5 bases). V was clipped by 4 bases and J by 2 bases, with 11 bases between them. The CDR3 is 14 residues long. Germline V gene data show CDR1 as MNHNY and CDR2 as SVGAGI (reference sequence). CDR3 bases: TGTGCCAGCAGTTCCGGGCGGACTCAAGAGACCCAGTACTTC. Translated: CASSSGRTQETQYF.

The chain joins TRBV5-6 to TRBJ2-7, with 14 nucleotides matching TRBD2. Germline V gene data show CDR1 as SGHDT and CDR2 as YYEEEE. CDR3 length equals 17 residues. The J segment lost 5 bases and the V segment lost 4 bases, leaving 11 bases of the junction unmatched. The CDR3 here is CASSAGLAGAISHEQYF. In DNA, the CDR3 is TGTGCCAGCAGCGCGGGACTAGCGGGAGCTATTTCCCACGAGCAGTACTTC.

The rearrangement uses TRBV5-1 and TRBJ2-5; TRBD1 aligns across 9 bases. CDR1 and CDR2 (germline): SGHRS, YFSETQ. This CDR3 comprises 18 residues. V was pared by 0 bases and J by 3 bases, with 12 bases of the junction left unmatched. CDR3 coding DNA: TGCGCCAGCAGCTTGGGATTCCCCGGGACAGGGAGAGAAGAGACCCAGTACTTC. Its protein is CASSLGFPGTGREETQYF.

In its sample, this clone was seen once. V gene TRBV7-3 combines with J gene TRBJ2-1; 8 bases match TRBD2. With V trimmed by 2 bases and J by 5 bases, 8 bases remained unmatched. This CDR3 spans 16 amino acids. The germline gives CDR1 SGHTA, CDR2 FQGTGA. The CDR3 sequence: CASSLGSGGLNNEQFF. The CDR3 nucleotides are TGTGCCAGCAGCTTAGGGAGCGGGGGCCTTAACAATGAGCAGTTCTTC.

The CDR3 sequence is CASTLAVRNTGELFF. The DNA for the CDR3 is TGCGCCAGCACCTTAGCGGTGAGGAACACCGGGGAGCTGTTTTTT. The chain recombines TRBV5-1 with TRBJ2-2; tentative D call: TRBD2 (6 bases). Trimming took off 6 bases at V and 1 base at J, with 13 bases between the two ends. CDR1 and CDR2 (germline): SGHRS, YFSETQ. This CDR3 comprises 15 residues.

The chain is built from TRBV19 and TRBJ2-3; TRBD2 might be the D (6 bases). With 5 bases removed from V and 1 base from J, the gap between germline ends came to 13 bases. The CDR3 is 15 amino acids. Germline-derived CDR1 and CDR2 are LNHDA and SQIVND (reference sequence). CDR3 sequence reads: CASSGRGQRTDTQYF. The CDR3 nucleotides read TGTGCCAGTAGTGGGCGGGGCCAACGCACAGATACGCAGTATTTT.

The chain combines TRBV9 with TRBJ2-5, with D maybe TRBD2 (5 bases). The CDR3 consists of 15 residues. Germline CDR1 and CDR2: SGDLS and YYNGEE. V lost 0 bases and J lost 5, with 14 bases in between. CDR3 region: CASSVGGKAAETQYF. CDR3 coding DNA: TGTGCCAGCAGCGTAGGTGGGAAAGCGGCGGAGACCCAGTACTTC.

The chain joins TRBV18 to TRBJ1-5, with D hard to call. V gave up 3 bases and J gave up 0 bases, with 3 bases separating them. Germline CDR1 reads KGHSH; CDR2 reads LQKENI. The CDR3 has 13 amino acids. The DNA for the CDR3 is TGTGCCAGCTCACCCGGTAGCAATCAGCCCCAGCATTTT. This sequence encodes CASSPGSNQPQHF.

This chain connects TRBV18 to TRBJ1-1, with TRBD1 as a possible D gene (6 bases). The germline CDR1 and CDR2 sequences are KGHSH and LQKENI. V was cut by 3 bases and J by 3 bases, with 14 bases left in between. This CDR3 contains 15 residues. Here the CDR3 reads CASSPRTEWDTEAFF. The CDR3 DNA follows: TGTGCCAGCTCACCTCGGACAGAATGGGACACTGAAGCTTTCTTT. The full variable domain, rest sourced from reference TRBV18 and TRBJ1-1, is NAGVMQNPRHLVRRRGQEARLRCSPMKGHSHVYWYRQLPEEGLKFMVYLQKENIIDESGMPKERFSAEFPKEGPSILRIQQVVRGDSAAYFCASSPRTEWDTEAFFGQGTRLTVV.

The rearrangement joins TRBV6-5 to TRBJ2-5; 7 bases line up with TRBD1. The CDR3 spans 15 residues. V trimming: 2 bases; J trimming: 2 bases; junction bases outside the gene matches: 5. Germline V gives CDR1 MNHEY, CDR2 SVGAGI. The CDR3 sequence: CASSYRGHGQETQYF. Written as DNA, the CDR3 is TGTGCCAGCAGTTACAGGGGGCATGGGCAAGAGACCCAGTACTTC.

The CDR3 reads CASSSGPDDNEQFF. The CDR3 coding sequence is TGCGCCAGCAGCAGCGGGCCCGACGACAATGAGCAGTTCTTC. This chain uses TRBV10-2 with TRBJ2-1, with D tentatively TRBD2 (6 bases). The CDR3 contains 14 residues. V was pared by 6 bases and J by 5 bases, with 14 bases between. Germline V CDR1 and CDR2: WSHSY, SAAADI.

The chain combines TRBV18 with TRBJ2-7; 9 bases agree with TRBD1. CDR3 length equals 14 residues. Germline CDR1 reads KGHSH; CDR2 reads LQKENI. V was pared by 3 bases and J by 5 bases, with 5 bases of the junction left unmatched. This CDR3 is CASSPLTGGDEQYF. Here the CDR3 DNA reads TGTGCCAGCTCACCTTTGACAGGGGGTGACGAGCAGTACTTC.

This rearrangement joins TRBV9 to TRBJ2-7, with 10 bases aligning to TRBD1. This CDR3 region has 14 residues. V shed 0 bases, J shed 7 bases, and the junction held 4 bases outside the gene matches. From germline, CDR1 is SGDLS and CDR2 YYNGEE. CDR3 coding DNA: TGTGCCAGCAGCGTAGACGGGACAGGGGATGAGCAGTACTTC. Amino acid sequence: CASSVDGTGDEQYF. Based on the CDR3 plus reference TRBV9 and TRBJ2-7, the full variable domain is DSGVTQTPKHLITATGQRVTLRCSPRSGDLSVYWYQQSLDQGLQFLIQYYNGEERAKGNILERFSAQQFPDLHSELNLSSLELGDSALYFCASSVDGTGDEQYFGPGTRLTVT.

The rearrangement links TRBV7-9 to TRBJ2-5; 8 nucleotides agree with TRBD1. This CDR3 spans 15 amino acids. V lost 4 bases and J lost 5; bases outside the gene matches: 9. Germline V CDR1 and CDR2: SEHNR, FQNEAQ (reference sequence). CDR3 amino acids: CASSSGQGPGETQYF. The CDR3 bases are TGTGCCAGCAGCTCTGGACAGGGACCGGGGGAGACCCAGTACTTC.

The chain links TRBV9 to TRBJ1-1; D ambiguous. Trimming removed 4 bases at V and 5 bases at J, with 18 bases between. Germline V lookup: CDR1 SGDLS, CDR2 YYNGEE. This CDR3 region has 15 residues. The CDR3 DNA is TGTGCCAGCAGCTCCCTCGGCTCTGGAGGGACTGAAGCTTTCTTT. Translation gives CASSSLGSGGTEAFF.

The chain is built from TRBV7-6 and TRBJ1-6, with TRBD1 matching 11 bases. CDR1 and CDR2 from the germline V gene are SGHVS and FNYEAQ. This CDR3 contains 15 residues. V was clipped by 5 bases and J by 6 bases; unmatched bases: 3. Here the CDR3 reads CASSVGTGGNSPLHF. The CDR3 DNA reads TGTGCCAGCAGCGTAGGGACAGGGGGTAATTCACCCCTCCACTTT.

Here the CDR3 reads CASGLTGRGLTKNIQYF. The CDR3 DNA is TGTGCTAGTGGTTTGACGGGTCGGGGACTGACGAAAAACATTCAGTACTTC. V usage is TRBV12-5 and J usage is TRBJ2-4; D might be TRBD2 (6 bases). V lost 2 bases to trimming and J lost 4 bases, with 18 bases between them. Germline CDR1 reads LGHNT; CDR2 reads FRNRAP. This CDR3 has 17 residues. Looking up the rest from reference TRBV12-5 and TRBJ2-4 gives the full variable domain: DARVTQTPRHKVTEMGQEVTMRCQPILGHNTVFWYRQTMMQGLELLAYFRNRAPLDDSGMPKDRFSAEMPDATLATLKIQPSEPRDSAVYFCASGLTGRGLTKNIQYFGAGTRLSVL.

The J gene is TRBJ2-2, the V gene TRBV18; D is perhaps TRBD1 (5 bases). Trimming removed 3 bases at V and 0 bases at J, with 8 bases between. In germline, CDR1 is KGHSH, CDR2 LQKENI. CDR3 length: 15 residues. The CDR3 sequence is CASSPVQANTGELFF. In DNA form, the CDR3 reads TGTGCCAGCTCACCGGTACAGGCGAACACCGGGGAGCTGTTTTTT.

The rearrangement uses TRBV5-1 and TRBJ2-3, with 11 bases fitting TRBD2. The J segment lost 2 bases and the V segment lost 6 bases, leaving 14 bases of the junction unmatched. Germline CDR1 SGHRS, CDR2 YFSETQ. The CDR3 runs to 18 residues. The CDR3, as DNA: TGCGCCAGCATCATGGGACTAGCGGCCCCCTCTCTCACAGATACGCAGTATTTT. Amino acids: CASIMGLAAPSLTDTQYF.

The genes are TRBV15 and TRBJ2-5, with D tentatively TRBD2 (5 bases). The CDR3 sequence is 15 residues long. V shed 3 bases and J shed 4 bases, with 15 bases lying between them. The V gene's germline CDR1 is LNHNV and CDR2 YYDKDF (reference sequence). The CDR3 is CATSRGSLAAETQYF. CDR3 bases: TGTGCCACCAGCAGGGGGTCGCTAGCAGCAGAGACCCAGTACTTC.

The genes are TRBV12-5 and TRBJ2-1; 9 bases are shared with TRBD1. Germline lookup yields CDR1 LGHNT and CDR2 FRNRAP. V was clipped by 1 base and J by 4 bases; unmatched bases: 5. The CDR3 has 16 residues. For the CDR3, the DNA is TGTGCTAGTGGTTTGGCCCTTGGACAGGGGTACAATGAGCAGTTCTTC. Translating gives CASGLALGQGYNEQFF.

This rearrangement joins TRBV5-1 to TRBJ2-5; D is perhaps TRBD2 (6 bases). With 1 base removed from V and 5 bases from J, the gap between germline ends came to 15 bases. The CDR3 covers 15 residues. Looked up from germline, CDR1 is SGHRS and CDR2 is YFSETQ. The CDR3: CASSLFGGGEETQYF. The CDR3 DNA is TGCGCCAGCAGCTTGTTCGGGGGTGGAGAGGAGACCCAGTACTTC.

The gene calls are TRBV7-2 and TRBJ2-3; 8 nucleotides match TRBD1. Germline-derived CDR1 and CDR2 are SGHTA and FQGNSA. The CDR3 covers 14 residues. Trimming at V came to 5 bases and at J to 4 bases, leaving 5 bases not matched to a gene. The CDR3 reads CASSQDRVADTQYF. DNA for the CDR3: TGTGCCAGCAGCCAGGACAGGGTGGCAGATACGCAGTATTTT.

The chain combines TRBV7-3 with TRBJ2-3; no reliable D call. Deletions cut 5 bases from V and 4 bases from J, with 7 bases between. This CDR3 has 12 residues. In germline, CDR1 is SGHTA, CDR2 FQGTGA. The CDR3 spells CASSEASDTQYF. CDR3 DNA sequence: TGTGCCAGCAGCGAGGCTTCAGATACGCAGTATTTT.

This chain uses TRBV14 with TRBJ2-5; no firm D call. This CDR3 has 15 residues. Germline V gene sequence: CDR1 SGHDN, CDR2 FVKESK. Trimming removed 5 bases from V and 5 bases from J, with 18 bases in between. CDR3 loop: CASSFGWSIGETQYF. Written as DNA, the CDR3 is TGTGCCAGCAGCTTCGGTTGGTCCATCGGGGAGACCCAGTACTTC.

This rearrangement joins TRBV10-2 to TRBJ1-2, with 7 bases that match TRBD1. This CDR3 has 13 residues. Germline V CDR1 and CDR2: WSHSY, SAAADI. V dropped 6 bases and J dropped 3; count of bases not matched to a gene: 4. The CDR3 region has the DNA TGCGCCAGCAGCGTCCAGGGGGACTATGGCTACACCTTC. Residues: CASSVQGDYGYTF.